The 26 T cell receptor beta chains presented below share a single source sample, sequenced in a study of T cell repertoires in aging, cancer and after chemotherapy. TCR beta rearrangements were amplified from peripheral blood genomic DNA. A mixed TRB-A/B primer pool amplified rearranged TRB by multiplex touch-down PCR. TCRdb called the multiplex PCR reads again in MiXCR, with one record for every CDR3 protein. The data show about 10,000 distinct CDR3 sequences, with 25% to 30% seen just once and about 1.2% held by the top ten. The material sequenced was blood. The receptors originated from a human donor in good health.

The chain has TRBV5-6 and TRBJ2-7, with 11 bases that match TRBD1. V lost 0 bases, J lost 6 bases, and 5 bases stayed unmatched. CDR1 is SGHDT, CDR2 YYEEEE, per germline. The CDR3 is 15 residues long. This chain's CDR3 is CASSLDRTGGVEQYF. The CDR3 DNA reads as TGTGCCAGCAGCTTGGACAGGACAGGGGGCGTCGAGCAGTACTTC.

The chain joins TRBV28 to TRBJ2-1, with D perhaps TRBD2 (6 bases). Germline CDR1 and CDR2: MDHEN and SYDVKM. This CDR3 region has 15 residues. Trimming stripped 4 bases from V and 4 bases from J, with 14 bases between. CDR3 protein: CASSSVRELYNEQFF. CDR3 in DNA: TGTGCCAGCAGTTCGGTCCGGGAGCTTTACAATGAGCAGTTCTTC.

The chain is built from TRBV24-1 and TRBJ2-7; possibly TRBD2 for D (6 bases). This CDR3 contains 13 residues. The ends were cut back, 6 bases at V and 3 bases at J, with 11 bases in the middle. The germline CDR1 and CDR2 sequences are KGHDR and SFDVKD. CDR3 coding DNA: TGTGCCACCAGTAGAGGGACTGGCTACGAGCAGTACTTC. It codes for CATSRGTGYEQYF.

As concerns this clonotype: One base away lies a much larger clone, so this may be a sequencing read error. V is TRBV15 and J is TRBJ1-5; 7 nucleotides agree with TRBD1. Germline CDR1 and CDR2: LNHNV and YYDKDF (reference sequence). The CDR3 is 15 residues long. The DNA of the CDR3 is TGTGCCACCAGCACTAGACAGGGCGGCAATCAGCCCCGGCATTTT. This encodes CATSTRQGGNQPRHF.

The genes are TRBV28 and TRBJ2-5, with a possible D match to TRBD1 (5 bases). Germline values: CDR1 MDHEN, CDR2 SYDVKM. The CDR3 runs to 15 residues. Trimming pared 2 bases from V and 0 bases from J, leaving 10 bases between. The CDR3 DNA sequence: TGTGCCAGCAGTTTACCGGACACTAACCAAGAGACCCAGTACTTC. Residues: CASSLPDTNQETQYF.

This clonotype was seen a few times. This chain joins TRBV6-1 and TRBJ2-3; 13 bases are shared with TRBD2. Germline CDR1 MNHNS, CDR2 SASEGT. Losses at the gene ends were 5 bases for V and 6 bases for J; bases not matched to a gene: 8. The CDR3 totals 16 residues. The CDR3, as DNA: TGTGCCAGCAGTCTACGGACTAGCGGGAGCCCCGATACGCAGTATTTT. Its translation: CASSLRTSGSPDTQYF.

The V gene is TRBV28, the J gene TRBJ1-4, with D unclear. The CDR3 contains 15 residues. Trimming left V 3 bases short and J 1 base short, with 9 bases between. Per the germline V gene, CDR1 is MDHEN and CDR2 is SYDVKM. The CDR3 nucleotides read TGTGCCAGCAGTTTTAAGGAGGGAACTAATGAAAAACTGTTTTTT. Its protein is CASSFKEGTNEKLFF.

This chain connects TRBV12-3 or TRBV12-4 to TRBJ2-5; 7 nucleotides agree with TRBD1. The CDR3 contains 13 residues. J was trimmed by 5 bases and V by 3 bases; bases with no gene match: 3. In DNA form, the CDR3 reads TGTGCCAGCAGTTTGAGGGGGCAGGAGACCCAGTACTTC. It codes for CASSLRGQETQYF.

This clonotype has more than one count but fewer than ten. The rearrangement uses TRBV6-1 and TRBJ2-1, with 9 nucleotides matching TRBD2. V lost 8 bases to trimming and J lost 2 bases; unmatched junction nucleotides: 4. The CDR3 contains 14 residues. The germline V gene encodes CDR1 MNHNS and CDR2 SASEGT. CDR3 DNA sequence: TGTGCCAGCGCGGCTAGCGGGGCCTACAATGAGCAGTTCTTC. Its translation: CASAASGAYNEQFF.

The CDR3 region is CSADKDGYSDTQYF. CDR3 DNA sequence: TGCAGTGCCGACAAGGACGGTTATTCAGATACGCAGTATTTT. The rearrangement links TRBV20-1 to TRBJ2-3, with D unclear. CDR1 and CDR2 (germline): DFQATT, SNEGSKA (reference sequence). The CDR3 sequence is 14 residues long. Trimming pared 6 bases from V and 4 bases from J, leaving 17 bases between.

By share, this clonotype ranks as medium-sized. Here the CDR3 reads CSASDSSGNTIYF. CDR3 DNA sequence: TGCAGTGCTAGCGACAGTTCTGGAAACACCATATATTTT. The V and J genes are TRBV20-1 and TRBJ1-3; tentatively, D is TRBD1 (5 bases). CDR3 length: 13 residues. V shed 3 bases and J shed 1 base, with 7 bases lying between them. The germline CDR1 and CDR2 sequences are DFQATT and SNEGSKA (reference sequence).

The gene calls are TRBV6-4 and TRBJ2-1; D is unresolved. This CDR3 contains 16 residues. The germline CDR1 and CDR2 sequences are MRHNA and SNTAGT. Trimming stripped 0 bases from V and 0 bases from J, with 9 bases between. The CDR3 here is CASSDSRRSSYNEQFF. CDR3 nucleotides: TGTGCCAGCAGTGACTCGAGGAGAAGCTCCTACAATGAGCAGTTCTTC.

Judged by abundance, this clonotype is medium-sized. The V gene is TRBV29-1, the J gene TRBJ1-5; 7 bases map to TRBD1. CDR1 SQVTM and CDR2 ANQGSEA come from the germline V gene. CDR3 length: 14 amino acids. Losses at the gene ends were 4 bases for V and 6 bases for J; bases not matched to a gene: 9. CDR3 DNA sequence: TGCAGCGTTGCCGAGACAGGGATGGCTCAGCCCCAGCATTTT. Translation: CSVAETGMAQPQHF.

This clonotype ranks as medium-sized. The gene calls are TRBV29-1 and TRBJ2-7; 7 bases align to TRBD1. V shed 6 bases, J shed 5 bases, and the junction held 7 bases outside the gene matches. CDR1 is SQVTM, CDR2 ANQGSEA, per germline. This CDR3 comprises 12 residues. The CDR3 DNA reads TGCAGCGTCTCCGACAGGGACCACGAGCAGTACTTC. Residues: CSVSDRDHEQYF.

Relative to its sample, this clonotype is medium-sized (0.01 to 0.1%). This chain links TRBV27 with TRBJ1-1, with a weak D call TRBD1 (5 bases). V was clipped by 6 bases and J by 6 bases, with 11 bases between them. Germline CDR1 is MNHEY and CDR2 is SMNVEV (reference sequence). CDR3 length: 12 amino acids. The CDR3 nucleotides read TGTGCCAGCAGGCAGGGAGGCGCTGAAGCTTTCTTT. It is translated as CASRQGGAEAFF.

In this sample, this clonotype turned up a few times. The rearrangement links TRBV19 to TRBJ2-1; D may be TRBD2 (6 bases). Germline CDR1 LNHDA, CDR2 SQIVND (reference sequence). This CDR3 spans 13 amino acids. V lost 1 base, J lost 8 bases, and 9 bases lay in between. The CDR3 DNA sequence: TGTGCCAGTAGTATAGTAGGAGGGGATGAGCAGTTCTTC. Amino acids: CASSIVGGDEQFF.

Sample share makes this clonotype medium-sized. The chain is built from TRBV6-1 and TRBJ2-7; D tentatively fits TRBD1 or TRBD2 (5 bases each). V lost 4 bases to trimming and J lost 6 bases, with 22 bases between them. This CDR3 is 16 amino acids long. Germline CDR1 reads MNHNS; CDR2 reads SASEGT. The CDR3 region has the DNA TGTGCCAGCAGTGTAATCATCAGTGGAGAGGGGAGCGAGCAGTACTTC. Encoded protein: CASSVIISGEGSEQYF.

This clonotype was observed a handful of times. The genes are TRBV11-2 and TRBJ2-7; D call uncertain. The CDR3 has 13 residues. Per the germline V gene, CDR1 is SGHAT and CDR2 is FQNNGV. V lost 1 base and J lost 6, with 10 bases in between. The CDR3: CASSLGPPLEQYF. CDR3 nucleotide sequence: TGTGCCAGCAGCTTAGGCCCCCCCCTCGAGCAGTACTTC.

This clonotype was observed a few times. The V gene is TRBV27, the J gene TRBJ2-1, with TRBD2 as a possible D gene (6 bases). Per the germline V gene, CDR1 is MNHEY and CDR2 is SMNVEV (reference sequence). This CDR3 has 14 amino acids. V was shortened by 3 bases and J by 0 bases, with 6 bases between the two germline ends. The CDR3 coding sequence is TGTGCCAGCAGTTTGGGGGGCTCCTACAATGAGCAGTTCTTC. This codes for CASSLGGSYNEQFF.

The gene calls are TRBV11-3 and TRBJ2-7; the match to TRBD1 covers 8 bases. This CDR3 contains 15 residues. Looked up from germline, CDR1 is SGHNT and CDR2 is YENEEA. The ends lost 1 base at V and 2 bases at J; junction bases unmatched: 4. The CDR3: CASSLGQGFTYEQYF. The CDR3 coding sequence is TGTGCCAGCAGCTTAGGACAGGGGTTCACCTACGAGCAGTACTTC.

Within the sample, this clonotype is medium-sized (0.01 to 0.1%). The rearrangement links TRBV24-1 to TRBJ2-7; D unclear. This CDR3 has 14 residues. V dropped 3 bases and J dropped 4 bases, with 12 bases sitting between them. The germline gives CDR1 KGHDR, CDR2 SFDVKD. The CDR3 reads CATSDNNSGYEQYF. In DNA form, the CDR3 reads TGTGCCACCAGTGATAACAACAGTGGGTACGAGCAGTACTTC.

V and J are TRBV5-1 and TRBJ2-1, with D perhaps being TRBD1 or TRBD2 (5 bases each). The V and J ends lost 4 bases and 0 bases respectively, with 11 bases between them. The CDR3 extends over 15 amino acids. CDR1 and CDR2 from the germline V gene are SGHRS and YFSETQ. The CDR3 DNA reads TGCGCCAGCAGCAGGGACCGGAGCTCCTACAATGAGCAGTTCTTC. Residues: CASSRDRSSYNEQFF.

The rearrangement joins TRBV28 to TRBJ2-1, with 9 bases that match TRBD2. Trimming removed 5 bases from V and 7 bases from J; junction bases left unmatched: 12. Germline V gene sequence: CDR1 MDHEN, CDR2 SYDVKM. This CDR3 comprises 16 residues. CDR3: CASSRSGGRGRNEQFF. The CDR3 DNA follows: TGTGCCAGCAGTCGGAGTGGCGGGAGGGGGAGAAATGAGCAGTTCTTC.

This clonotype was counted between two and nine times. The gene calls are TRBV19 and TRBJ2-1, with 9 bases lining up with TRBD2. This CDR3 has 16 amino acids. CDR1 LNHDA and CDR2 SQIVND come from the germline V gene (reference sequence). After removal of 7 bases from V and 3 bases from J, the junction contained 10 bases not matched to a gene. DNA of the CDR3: TGTGCCAGTACAGATCGTCTAGCGGGAAACTACAATGAGCAGTTCTTC. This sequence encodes CASTDRLAGNYNEQFF.

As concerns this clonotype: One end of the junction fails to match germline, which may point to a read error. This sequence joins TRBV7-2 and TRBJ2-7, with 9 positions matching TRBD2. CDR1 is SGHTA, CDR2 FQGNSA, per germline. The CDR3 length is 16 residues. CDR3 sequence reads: CASSLALGIAGDTHEF. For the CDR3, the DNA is TGTGCCAGCAGCTTAGCGCTGGGAATAGCGGGAGACACTCACGAATTC. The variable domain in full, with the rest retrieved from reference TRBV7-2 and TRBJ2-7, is GAGVSQSPSNKVTEKGKDVELRCDPISGHTALYWYRQSLGQGLEFLIYFQGNSAPDKSGLPSDRFSAERTGGSVSTLTIQRTQQEDSAVYLCASSLALGIAGDTHEFGPGTRLTVT.

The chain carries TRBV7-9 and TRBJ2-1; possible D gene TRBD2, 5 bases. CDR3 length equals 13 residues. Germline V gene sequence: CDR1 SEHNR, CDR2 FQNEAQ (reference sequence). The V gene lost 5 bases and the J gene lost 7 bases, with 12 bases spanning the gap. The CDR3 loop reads CASSPAPGNEQFF. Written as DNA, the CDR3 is TGTGCCAGCAGCCCCGCCCCGGGGAATGAGCAGTTCTTC. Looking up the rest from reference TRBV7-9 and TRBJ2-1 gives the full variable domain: DTGVSQNPRHKITKRGQNVTFRCDPISEHNRLYWYRQTLGQGPEFLTYFQNEAQLEKSRLLSDRFSAERPKGSFSTLEIQRTEQGDSAMYLCASSPAPGNEQFFGPGTRLTVL.